This is a list of T cell receptor beta chains from one sample in a study of CXCR3-negative and CXCR3-positive naive CD8 T cells. TCRdb reprocessed the 5' RACE reads and stores each CDR3 protein as one record, lacking DNA. Its table lists 150,000 to 160,000 distinct CDR3 sequences. Sequencing was done on a sample of naive CXCR3+ CD8+ T cells from blood. The receptors here all came from a human donor in good health. Some clones in this sample may be carry-over from other donors' samples. The CDR3 runs from the conserved cysteine through the conserved F or W.

TRBJ1-2	TRBV28	CASSLRGAFGYTF
TRBJ2-1	TRBV20-1	CSASGGGPIWYNEQFF
TRBJ2-1	TRBV19	CASTSSGSTYNEQFF
TRBJ1-2	TRBV2	CASGREGPNGYTF
TRBJ2-7	TRBV2	CASRGQGTTYEQYF
TRBJ2-7	TRBV28	CASSLPLLTSGSSYEQYF
TRBJ2-3	TRBV7-9	CASSLGWREQYF
TRBJ1-4	TRBV7-2	CASSFADEKLFF
TRBJ1-4	TRBV14	CASSQDEQGVSLVEKLFF
TRBJ1-5	TRBV28	CASSYPGGQPQHF
TRBJ2-1	TRBV30	CAWSVGQVNEQFF
TRBJ1-1	TRBV7-9	CASSLDSSTGMNTEAFF
TRBJ2-1	TRBV29-1	CSAVQGAGYNEQFF
TRBJ1-1	TRBV28	CASSFTRVATEAFF
TRBJ2-1	TRBV29-1	CSVEDQLVGEQFF
TRBJ1-5	TRBV7-8	CASSLFNQPQHF
TRBJ2-1	TRBV13	CASSLGLAGGAEQFF
TRBJ1-2	TRBV28	CASSLAEVYGYTF
TRBJ1-1	TRBV10-2	CASREYMNTEAFF
TRBJ2-2	TRBV5-1	CASSLVGLTGELFF
TRBJ2-3	TRBV20-1	CSARVAVSTDTQYF
TRBJ2-4	TRBV28	CASSFRGIAKNIQYF
TRBJ2-5	TRBV7-9	CASSLVTGGFPETQYF
TRBJ2-7	TRBV7-9	CASTLRGSSYEQYF
TRBJ2-5	TRBV29-1	CSVNGQGRQETQYF
TRBJ2-5	TRBV28	CASSLGGRTETQYF
TRBJ2-2	TRBV13	CASSRTRGRTGELFF
TRBJ1-2	TRBV28	CASTLTGGGDGYTF
TRBJ1-5	TRBV19	CATLDDRNSNQPQHF
TRBJ2-3	TRBV11-2	CASSLVPGALTDTQYF
TRBJ2-2	TRBV5-4	CASSLGVLNTGELFF
TRBJ2-7	TRBV10-2	CASRTGQGAYEQYF
TRBJ2-1	TRBV7-6	CASSLAGTGGFYEQFF
TRBJ2-7	TRBV11-3	CASSERTSPDEQYF
TRBJ1-1	TRBV7-9	CASSGGQGGTEAFF
TRBJ1-2	TRBV12-3/TRBV12-4	CASSLDVRTVDPYGYTF
TRBJ1-5	TRBV28	CASSSPGVYSNQPQHF
TRBJ2-1	TRBV10-3	CAISETGNNEQFF
TRBJ2-7	TRBV11-1	CASSFTGHEQYF
TRBJ1-2	TRBV29-1	CSVEPPPERGRATGYTF
TRBJ2-7	TRBV12-3/TRBV12-4	CASSSPMEYEQYF
TRBJ2-7	TRBV10-3	CAIHFNQIPAEYRGRPNYEQYF
TRBJ2-5	TRBV7-9	CASSSRGPREETQYF
TRBJ2-3	TRBV24-1	CATSDLTRTDTQYF
TRBJ1-1	TRBV6-6	CASRHGENTEAFF
TRBJ2-7	TRBV20-1	CSARGDRDYEQYF
TRBJ2-2	TRBV3-1	CASSQIRPAELFF
TRBJ2-1	TRBV15	CATSRGAGTTLCNEQFF
TRBJ2-1	TRBV27	CASRKVVLGQTCNEQFF
TRBJ1-1	TRBV29-1	CSVETWGRDTEAFF
TRBJ2-2	TRBV29-1	CSAGFGGELFF
TRBJ1-2	TRBV12-3/TRBV12-4	CASSLGRGYGYTF
TRBJ1-1	TRBV29-1	CSVEVLNTEAFF
TRBJ1-3	TRBV20-1	CSARPTTVYGNTIYF
TRBJ2-3	TRBV5-1	CASSSSGTDFTDTQYF
TRBJ2-5	TRBV11-2	CASSYRDSFTQETQYF
TRBJ2-1	TRBV13	CASSPYGRGGPGGNEQFF
TRBJ1-1	TRBV27	CASRRYLNTEAFF
TRBJ2-7	TRBV29-1	CGVEDYGLAGGQTYEQYF